This TCR beta chain was sequenced during a study of STAT3 mutations in large granular lymphocyte leukemia. Study details: Roughly half the longitudinally sequenced T-LGLL patients had canonical STAT3 mutations. Immunosuppressive therapy was given to more than half of T-LGLL patients.

This clone occurred once. Its antigen is still unknown. Clones were sequenced by immunoSEQ multiplex PCR, and TCRdb holds only the in-frame ones, with some missing. The table records about 3,200 clones, roughly 90% of them present only once. The CDR3 length is 16 residues. Germline lookup yields CDR1 SGHDT and CDR2 YYEEEE. Trimming pared 6 bases from V and 7 bases from J, leaving 20 bases between. Study-wide results and limits: Every T-cell large granular lymphocyte leukemia patient had at least one immunodominant TCR beta clonotype. Some patients had persisting codominant clonotypes that could mask small clones.

The clonotype comes from a middle-aged man with T-cell large granular lymphocyte leukemia. Some clones in this sample may be carry-over from other donors' samples. V and J are TRBV5-6 and TRBJ1-6; TRBD1 is a possible D gene (5 bases). Specimen: peripheral blood mononuclear cells. CDR3 in amino acids: CASTILGGARNSPLHF. CDR3 coding DNA: TGTGCCAGCACCATCTTGGGGGGAGCGCGAAATTCACCCCTCCACTTT.